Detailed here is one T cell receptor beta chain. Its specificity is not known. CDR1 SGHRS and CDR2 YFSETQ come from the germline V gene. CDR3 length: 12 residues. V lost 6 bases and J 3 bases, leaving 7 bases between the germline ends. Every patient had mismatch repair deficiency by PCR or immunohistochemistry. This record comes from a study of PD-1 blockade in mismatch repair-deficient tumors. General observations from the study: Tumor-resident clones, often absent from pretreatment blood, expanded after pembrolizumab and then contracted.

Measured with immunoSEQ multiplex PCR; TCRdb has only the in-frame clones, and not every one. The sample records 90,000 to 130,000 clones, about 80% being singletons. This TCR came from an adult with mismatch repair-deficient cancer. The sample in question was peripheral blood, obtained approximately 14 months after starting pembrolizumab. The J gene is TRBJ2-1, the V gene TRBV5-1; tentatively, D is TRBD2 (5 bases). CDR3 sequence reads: CASTGNYNEQFF. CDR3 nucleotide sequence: TGCGCCAGCACCGGGAACTACAATGAGCAGTTCTTC.